The clone carrying this T cell receptor (beta chain) appeared many times. This sample was included in a study of T-cell reconstitution after alpha-beta-depleted transplantation in children. Molecular barcoding with unique molecular identifiers was used for the TCRbeta library. Via MiXCR, TCRdb re-called the PCR reads, giving one row per CDR3 protein. The data contain some 840,000 distinct CDR3 sequences, about 16% of them singletons. Germline CDR1 is ENHRY and CDR2 is SYGVKD. V dropped 10 bases and J dropped 4; count of bases not matched to a gene: 5. The CDR3 runs to 12 residues. This TCR was recovered from a male patient younger than 18 who had a stem cell transplant for acute lymphoblastic leukemia, so the T cells may come from the graft donor. The sample consisted of PBMCs, mostly from graft donor cells, taken 360 days after TCRalphabeta/CD19-depleted stem cell transplant. The V call is TRBV10-3, the J call TRBJ2-3; 7 positions agree with TRBD1. For the CDR3, the DNA is TGTGCCACTACGGGACAGCCAGATACGCAGTATTTT. This translates into CATTGQPDTQYF.